This T cell receptor (beta chain) was captured by sequencing in a study of CD8 T cells in ankylosing spondylitis. General study results and limits: What seemed typical of ankylosing spondylitis blood was a TCR beta motif built from under 10 highly homologous variants. Earlier reports found some motif variants in synovial fluid and blood in reactive arthritis. Disease-linked clones reportedly showed significant enrichment in matched ankylosing spondylitis synovial fluid.

There are many counts of this clonotype. The antigen is unknown. It was by quantitative 5'-RACE with molecular barcodes that TCR beta libraries were made. Via MiXCR, TCRdb re-called the 5' RACE reads, giving one row per CDR3 protein. The table includes 240,000 or so distinct CDR3 sequences, approximately 12% detected once. CDR3 size: 12 residues. V lost 6 bases and J 9 bases, leaving 12 bases between the germline ends. Germline V gene data show CDR1 as MNHEY and CDR2 as SVGEGT. This chain connects TRBV6-2 or TRBV6-3 to TRBJ2-1; weak D call: TRBD1 (5 bases). The receptor comes from a male donor with ankylosing spondylitis or in good health (not recorded which). Sequenced material: blood, either unsorted or a sorted T cell fraction (not recorded which). DNA for the CDR3: TGTGCCAGCAGCTCCGACAGTCTTGAGCAGTTCTTC. Translated: CASSSDSLEQFF.